The 9 T cell receptor beta chains in this list originate from one sample, sequenced in a study of blood T cell repertoires in COVID-19. TCRdb's copy holds only in-frame clones and misses some; the assay was immunoSEQ multiplex PCR. Of around 200,000 clones in the sample, 85% were seen once. What was sequenced was PBMCs or T cells enriched from blood (not recorded which). The receptors were gathered from a man aged 35-49 years who had recovered from COVID-19.

This clone has only one observation. The chain couples TRBV30 to TRBJ1-5; TRBD1 aligns across 8 bases. CDR1 GTSNPN and CDR2 SVGIG come from the germline V gene (reference sequence). Germline trimming cut 5 bases from V and 4 bases from J; bases unmatched to any gene: 1. This CDR3 spans 12 amino acids. The CDR3 bases are TGTGCCTGGGACAGGGGTAATCAGCCCCAGCATTTT. This translates into CAWDRGNQPQHF.

Regarding this clone: The sample carries other DNA sequences with the same CDR3. The V gene is TRBV28, the J gene TRBJ1-5; 8 positions match TRBD1. Germline trimming cut 4 bases from V and 7 bases from J; bases unmatched to any gene: 6. From germline, CDR1 is MDHEN and CDR2 SYDVKM. The CDR3 sequence is 14 residues long. CDR3 amino acids: CASSSGQGVQPQHF. CDR3 DNA sequence: TGTGCCAGCAGTTCCGGACAGGGCGTACAGCCCCAGCATTTT.

This chain joins TRBV15 and TRBJ1-2; no firm D call. Germline V gene data show CDR1 as LNHNV and CDR2 as YYDKDF (reference sequence). The CDR3 runs 14 residues. The V end lost 0 bases, the J end lost 2 bases, and 7 bases lay between the germline ends. Here the CDR3 reads CATSRDFRNYGYTF. CDR3 bases: TGTGCCACCAGCAGAGATTTCAGGAACTATGGCTACACCTTC.

This clone came up once. J is TRBJ1-5 and V is TRBV21-1; TRBD1, the D gene given by the table, was not confirmed from the DNA. TRBV21-1 is an annotated pseudogene. CDR3 size: 18 residues. The CDR3 protein is CASSKSGDRGLDNQPQHF. CDR3 sequence (DNA): TGTGCCAGCAGCAAAAGTGGAGACAGGGGGCTGGACAATCAGCCCCAGCATTTT.

This chain connects TRBV30 to TRBJ2-1, with D possibly matching TRBD1 (6 bases). CDR1 and CDR2 (germline): GTSNPN, SVGIG (reference sequence). This CDR3 contains 15 residues. The V and J ends lost 0 bases and 5 bases respectively, with 14 bases between them. CDR3 sequence: CAWSVRRQAHNEQFF. The CDR3 nucleotides are TGTGCCTGGAGTGTACGCAGACAGGCCCACAATGAGCAGTTCTTC.

V is TRBV28 and J is TRBJ2-5, with 8 positions matching TRBD1. J lost 5 bases, V lost 7 bases, and 6 bases had no gene match. CDR1 and CDR2 (germline): MDHEN, SYDVKM. This CDR3 has 13 residues. The CDR3 nucleotides are TGTGCCAGCATCCAGGGGGCGCGGGAGACCCAGTACTTC. Protein: CASIQGARETQYF.

The rearrangement joins TRBV6-1 to TRBJ1-2; D is undetermined. CDR1 MNHNS and CDR2 SASEGT come from the germline V gene. V lost 2 bases to trimming and J lost 7 bases, with 11 bases between them. The CDR3 length is 13 residues. DNA for the CDR3: TGTGCCAGCAGTGAACGAAGTCACTCTGGCTACACCTTC. This encodes CASSERSHSGYTF.

This clone occurred once. J is TRBJ2-7 and V is TRBV6-5; 8 nucleotides line up with TRBD2. The CDR3 is 15 residues long. Germline trimming cut 5 bases from V and 5 bases from J; bases unmatched to any gene: 11. Germline V CDR1 and CDR2: MNHEY, SVGAGI. The CDR3, as DNA: TGTGCCAGCAGTACCCCCGGGGGGGCTAAGCACGAGCAGTACTTC. Amino acid sequence: CASSTPGGAKHEQYF.

The gene calls are TRBV4-1 and TRBJ2-3; 10 bases match TRBD1. This CDR3 region has 17 residues. Germline V gene sequence: CDR1 MGHRA, CDR2 YSYEKL. V lost 0 bases and J lost 8; bases outside the gene matches: 11. The CDR3 spells CASSQENSGTGVGTQYF. In DNA form, the CDR3 reads TGCGCCAGCAGCCAAGAAAATTCCGGGACAGGGGTCGGTACGCAGTATTTT.